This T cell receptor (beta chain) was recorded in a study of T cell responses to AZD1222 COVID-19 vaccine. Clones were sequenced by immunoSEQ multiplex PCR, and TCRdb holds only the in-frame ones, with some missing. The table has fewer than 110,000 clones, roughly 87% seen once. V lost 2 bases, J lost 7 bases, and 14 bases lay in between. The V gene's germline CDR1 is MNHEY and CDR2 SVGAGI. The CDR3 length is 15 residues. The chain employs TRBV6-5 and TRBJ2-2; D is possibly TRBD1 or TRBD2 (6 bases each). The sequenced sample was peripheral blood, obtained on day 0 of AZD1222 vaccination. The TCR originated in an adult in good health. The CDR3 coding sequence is TGTGCCAGCAGTTACCTCGGGGGCGGAATCGGGGAGCTGTTTTTT. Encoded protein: CASSYLGGGIGELFF.